This paragraph reports one T cell receptor (beta chain). Its antigen is still unknown. These data come from a study of cytomegalovirus exposure and HLA in healthy donors. General study results and limits: Analyzed later, most CMV-associated TCR beta chains appeared HLA-restricted.

The ends lost 6 bases at V and 2 bases at J; junction bases unmatched: 4. The CDR3 consists of 14 residues. Germline V CDR1 and CDR2: SGHTA, FQGTGA. The PCR contained 60 Vbeta and 13 Jbeta primers. The table came from immunoSEQ multiplex PCR; TCRdb's copy has only in-frame clones and leaves some out. This sample has roughly 200,000 clones, with 87% found just once. The clonotype originates from a boy between 2 and 15 years old in good health and CMV-seronegative. Material: PBMCs. The chain couples TRBV7-3 to TRBJ2-7; 10 positions agree with TRBD1. CDR3 coding DNA: TGTGCCAGCAGGGACGGGACAGGGGCCTACGAGCAGTACTTC. Encoded protein: CASRDGTGAYEQYF.